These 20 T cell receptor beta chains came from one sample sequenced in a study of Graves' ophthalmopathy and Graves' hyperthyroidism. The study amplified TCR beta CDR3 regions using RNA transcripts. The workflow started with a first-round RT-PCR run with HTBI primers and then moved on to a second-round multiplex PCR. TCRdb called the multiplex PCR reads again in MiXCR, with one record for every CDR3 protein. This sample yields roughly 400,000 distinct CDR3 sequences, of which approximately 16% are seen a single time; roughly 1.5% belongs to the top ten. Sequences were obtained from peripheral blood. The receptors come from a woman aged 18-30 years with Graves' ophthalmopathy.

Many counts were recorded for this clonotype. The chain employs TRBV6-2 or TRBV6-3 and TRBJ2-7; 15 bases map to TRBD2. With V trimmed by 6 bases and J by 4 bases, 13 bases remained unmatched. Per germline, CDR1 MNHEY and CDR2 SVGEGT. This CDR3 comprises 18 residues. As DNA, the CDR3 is TGTGCCAGCAGCTATAAGGGACTAGCGGGAGGAGACTCGTACGAGCAGTACTTC. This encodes CASSYKGLAGGDSYEQYF.

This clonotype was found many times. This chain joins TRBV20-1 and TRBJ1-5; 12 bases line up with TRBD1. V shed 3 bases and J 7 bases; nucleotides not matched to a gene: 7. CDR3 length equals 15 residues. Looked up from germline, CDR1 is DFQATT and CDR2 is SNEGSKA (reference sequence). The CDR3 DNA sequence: TGCAGTGCTAGCCAGGGACAGGGGGCGAGACAGCCCCAGCATTTT. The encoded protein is CSASQGQGARQPQHF.

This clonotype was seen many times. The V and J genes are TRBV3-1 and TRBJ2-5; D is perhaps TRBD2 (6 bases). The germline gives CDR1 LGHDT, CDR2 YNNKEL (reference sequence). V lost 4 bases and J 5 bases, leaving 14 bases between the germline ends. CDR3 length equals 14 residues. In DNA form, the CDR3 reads TGTGCCAGCAGCCCCCGAGCGGGTAGCGAGACCCAGTACTTC. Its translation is CASSPRAGSETQYF.

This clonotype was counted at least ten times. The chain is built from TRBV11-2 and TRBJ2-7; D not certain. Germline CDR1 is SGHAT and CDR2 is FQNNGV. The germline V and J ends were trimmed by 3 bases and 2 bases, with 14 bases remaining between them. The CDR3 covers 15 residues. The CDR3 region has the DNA TGTGCCAGCAGCTTGGCTGTCCCTGGGACCTACGAGCAGTACTTC. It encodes CASSLAVPGTYEQYF.

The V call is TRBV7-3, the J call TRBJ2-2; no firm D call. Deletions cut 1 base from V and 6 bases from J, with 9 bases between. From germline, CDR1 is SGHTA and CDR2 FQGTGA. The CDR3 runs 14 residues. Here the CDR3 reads CASSLMAGSGELFF. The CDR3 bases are TGTGCCAGCAGCTTAATGGCTGGGTCCGGGGAGCTGTTTTTT. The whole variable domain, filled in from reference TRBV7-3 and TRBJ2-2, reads GAGVSQTPSNKVTEKGKYVELRCDPISGHTALYWYRQSLGQGPEFLIYFQGTGAADDSGLPNDRFFAVRPEGSVSTLKIQRTERGDSAVYLCASSLMAGSGELFFGEGSRLTVL.

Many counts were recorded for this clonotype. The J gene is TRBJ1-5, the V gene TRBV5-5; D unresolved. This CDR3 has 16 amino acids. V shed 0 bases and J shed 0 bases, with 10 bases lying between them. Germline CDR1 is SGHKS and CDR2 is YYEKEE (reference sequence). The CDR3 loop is CASSLDPPYSNQPQHF. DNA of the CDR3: TGTGCCAGCAGCTTGGACCCACCCTATAGCAATCAGCCCCAGCATTTT.

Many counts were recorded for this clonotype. CDR3 sequence: CASRPSGQASYEQYF. The CDR3, as DNA: TGTGCCAGCAGACCTTCGGGACAGGCCTCCTACGAGCAGTACTTC. The chain employs TRBV6-5 and TRBJ2-7, with 8 bases fitting TRBD1. CDR3 length equals 15 residues. V was clipped by 6 bases and J by 0 bases; unmatched bases: 7. Germline CDR1 MNHEY, CDR2 SVGAGI.

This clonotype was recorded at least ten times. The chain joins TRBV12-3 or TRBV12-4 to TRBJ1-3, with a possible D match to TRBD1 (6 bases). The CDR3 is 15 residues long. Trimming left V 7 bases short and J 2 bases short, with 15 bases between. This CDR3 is CASKWRGATGNTIYF. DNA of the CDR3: TGTGCCAGCAAGTGGCGGGGGGCCACTGGAAACACCATATATTTT.

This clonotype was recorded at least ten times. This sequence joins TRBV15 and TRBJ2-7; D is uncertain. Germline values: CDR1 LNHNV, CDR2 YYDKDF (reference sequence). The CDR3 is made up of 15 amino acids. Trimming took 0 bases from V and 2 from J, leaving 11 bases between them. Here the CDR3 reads CATSREGLTAYEQYF. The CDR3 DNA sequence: TGTGCCACCAGCAGAGAGGGCCTTACCGCCTACGAGCAGTACTTC.

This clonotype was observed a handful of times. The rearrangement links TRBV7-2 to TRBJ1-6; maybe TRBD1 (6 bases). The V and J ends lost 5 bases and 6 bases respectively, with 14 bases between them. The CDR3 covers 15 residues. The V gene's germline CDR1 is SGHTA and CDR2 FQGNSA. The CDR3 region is CASSLRGQINSPLHF. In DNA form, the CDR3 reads TGTGCCAGCAGCCTGCGAGGACAGATTAATTCACCCCTCCACTTT.

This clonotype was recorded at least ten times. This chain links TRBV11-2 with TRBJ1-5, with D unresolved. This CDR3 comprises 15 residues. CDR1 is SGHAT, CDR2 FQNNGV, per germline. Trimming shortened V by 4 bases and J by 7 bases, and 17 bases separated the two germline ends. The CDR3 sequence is CASSSGRRFMQPQHF. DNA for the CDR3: TGTGCCAGCAGCTCCGGACGTCGGTTTATGCAGCCCCAGCATTTT.

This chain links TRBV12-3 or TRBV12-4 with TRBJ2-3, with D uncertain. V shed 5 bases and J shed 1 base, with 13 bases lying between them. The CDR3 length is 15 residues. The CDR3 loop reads CASSHGPGGTDTQYF. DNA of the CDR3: TGTGCCAGCAGTCACGGACCGGGCGGCACAGATACGCAGTATTTT.

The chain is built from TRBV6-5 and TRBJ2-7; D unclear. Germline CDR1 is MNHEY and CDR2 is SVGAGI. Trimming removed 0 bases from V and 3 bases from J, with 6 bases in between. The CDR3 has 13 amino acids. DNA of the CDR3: TGTGCCAGCAGTTACTCCCAGATCTACGAGCAGTACTTC. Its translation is CASSYSQIYEQYF.

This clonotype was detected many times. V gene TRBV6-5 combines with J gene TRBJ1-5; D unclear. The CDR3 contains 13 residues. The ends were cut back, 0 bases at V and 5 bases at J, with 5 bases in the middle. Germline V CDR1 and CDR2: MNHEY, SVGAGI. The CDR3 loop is CASSYSSDQPQHF. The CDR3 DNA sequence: TGTGCCAGCAGTTACTCATCTGATCAGCCCCAGCATTTT.

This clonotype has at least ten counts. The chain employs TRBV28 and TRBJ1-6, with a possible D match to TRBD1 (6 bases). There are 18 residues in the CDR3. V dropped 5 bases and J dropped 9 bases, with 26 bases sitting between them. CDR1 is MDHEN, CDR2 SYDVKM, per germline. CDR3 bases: TGTGCCAGCAGTCCGCACCCGGGGGGGCGCTTTCTTAGTTCACCCCTCCACTTT. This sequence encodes CASSPHPGGRFLSSPLHF. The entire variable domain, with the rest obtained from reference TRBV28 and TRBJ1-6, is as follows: DVKVTQSSRYLVKRTGEKVFLECVQDMDHENMFWYRQDPGLGLRLIYFSYDVKMKEKGDIPEGYSVSREKKERFSLILESASTNQTSMYLCASSPHPGGRFLSSPLHFGNGTRLTVT.

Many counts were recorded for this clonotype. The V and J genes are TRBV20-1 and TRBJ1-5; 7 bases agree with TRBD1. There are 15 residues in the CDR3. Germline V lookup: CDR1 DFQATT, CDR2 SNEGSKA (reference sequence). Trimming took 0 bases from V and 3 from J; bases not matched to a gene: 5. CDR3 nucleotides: TGCAGTGCTAGAGATGGGACAGCTTTCAATCAGCCCCAGCATTTT. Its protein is CSARDGTAFNQPQHF.

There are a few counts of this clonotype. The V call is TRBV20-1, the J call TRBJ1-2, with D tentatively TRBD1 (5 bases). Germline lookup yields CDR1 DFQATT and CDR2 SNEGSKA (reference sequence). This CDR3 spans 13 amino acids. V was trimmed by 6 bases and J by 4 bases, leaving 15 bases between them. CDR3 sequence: CSAIPQGAYGYTF. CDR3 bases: TGCAGTGCCATACCGCAGGGAGCCTATGGCTACACCTTC.

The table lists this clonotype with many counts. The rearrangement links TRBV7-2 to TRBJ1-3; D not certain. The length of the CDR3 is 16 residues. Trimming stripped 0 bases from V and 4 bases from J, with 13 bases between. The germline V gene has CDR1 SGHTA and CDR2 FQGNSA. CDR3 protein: CASSLAAGFDGNTIYF. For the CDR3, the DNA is TGTGCCAGCAGCTTAGCTGCGGGTTTTGACGGAAACACCATATATTTT.

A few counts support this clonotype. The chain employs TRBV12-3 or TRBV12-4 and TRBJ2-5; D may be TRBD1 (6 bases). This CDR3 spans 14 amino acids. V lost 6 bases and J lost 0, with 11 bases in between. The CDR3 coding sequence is TGTGCCAGCAGGCTCCGGGACAACCAAGAGACCCAGTACTTC. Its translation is CASRLRDNQETQYF.

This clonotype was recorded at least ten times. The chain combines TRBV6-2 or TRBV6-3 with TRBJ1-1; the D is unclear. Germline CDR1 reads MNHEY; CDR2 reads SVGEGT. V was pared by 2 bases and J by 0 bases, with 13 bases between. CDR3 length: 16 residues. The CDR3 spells CASSYPTGIMNTEAFF. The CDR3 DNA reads TGTGCCAGCAGTTACCCAACGGGGATCATGAACACTGAAGCTTTCTTT.